A single sample gave rise to the 2 T cell receptor beta chains below, sequenced in a study of beta chain features in type 1 diabetes. Expressed TCRB transcripts were sequenced after all isolated RNA was converted to cDNA. Sequencing was performed with immunoSEQ multiplex PCR; in TCRdb, only in-frame clones are kept and a portion is missing. The table records about 110,000 clones, almost 40% of them present only once. The sequenced sample consisted of stem cell memory CD4+ T cells from blood. The receptors originated from a woman aged 18-30 years in good health.

A few counts support this clone. The gene calls are TRBV5-1 and TRBJ2-3, with D unclear. Germline values: CDR1 SGHRS, CDR2 YFSETQ. The CDR3 length is 14 residues. The V and J ends lost 4 bases and 4 bases respectively, with 13 bases between them. The CDR3 nucleotides are TGCGCCAGCAGCCTAGTAACCGTGGCAGATACGCAGTATTTT. Translation: CASSLVTVADTQYF.

J is TRBJ2-7 and V is TRBV7-2; TRBD1 matches 10 bases. The CDR3 sequence is 16 residues long. Germline CDR1 reads SGHTA; CDR2 reads FQGNSA. The V and J ends lost 2 bases and 1 base, in that order; junction bases with no gene match: 5. The CDR3 spells CASSLRQGAVSYEQYF. The CDR3 DNA sequence: TGTGCCAGCAGCTTAAGACAGGGGGCGGTGTCCTACGAGCAGTACTTC.